The rows below give T cell receptor beta chains drawn from one sample of a study of blood T cell repertoires in COVID-19. Sequencing used immunoSEQ multiplex PCR; TCRdb keeps in-frame clones, though not all of them. The top ten hold about 1.3% of the sample, which has about 220,000 clones, around 83% seen once. Sequenced material: PBMCs or T cells enriched from blood (not recorded which). These receptors were taken from a woman aged 40 to 50 with acute COVID-19. The CDR3 runs from the conserved cysteine through the conserved F or W. The D gene is left open where the match is weak. Rows give clone size only sometimes, using once, few, many, or a class for an expanded clone.

clone_size d_call j_call v_call cdr3_aa cdr3_nt
- - TRBJ2-2 TRBV6-5 CATRPGTGELFF TGTGCCACCAGGCCGGGGACCGGGGAGCTGTTTTTT
- TRBD1 TRBJ1-1 TRBV7-2 CASSLARGPEAFF TGTGCCAGCAGCTTAGCGAGGGGGCCTGAAGCTTTCTTT
- - TRBJ1-2 TRBV28 CASRFVGAVYGYTF TGTGCCAGCAGGTTCGTGGGGGCGGTATATGGCTACACCTTC
- - TRBJ2-1 TRBV2 CASRVTGEQFF TGTGCCAGCAGGGTCACCGGTGAGCAGTTCTTC
- - TRBJ2-5 TRBV5-4 CASSPERRETQYF TGTGCCAGCAGCCCGGAGAGGCGCGAGACCCAGTACTTC
once TRBD1 TRBJ2-2 TRBV5-5 CASSRTGPAGELFF TGTGCCAGCAGCAGGACAGGGCCCGCCGGGGAGCTGTTTTTT
few - TRBJ1-1 TRBV10-3 CAISEIQNTEAFF TGTGCCATCAGTGAGATACAGAACACTGAAGCTTTCTTT
- TRBD1 TRBJ1-4 TRBV24-1 CATSDPGAGGEKLFF TGTGCCACCAGTGATCCCGGGGCAGGGGGAGAAAAACTGTTTTTT
- - TRBJ1-2 TRBV4-1 CASSGPLRTYGYTF TGCGCCAGCAGCGGACCCCTCCGGACTTATGGCTACACCTTC
- TRBD1 TRBJ2-2 TRBV10-2 CASSEPGQGFNTGELFF TGCGCCAGCAGTGAGCCGGGACAGGGGTTTAACACCGGGGAGCTGTTTTTT
- TRBD1 TRBJ1-2 TRBV3-1/TRBV3-2 CASSQEPQGALSGYTF TGTGCCAGCAGCCAAGAACCCCAGGGGGCCCTTAGTGGCTACACCTTC
- - TRBJ2-7 TRBV14 CASSQDGLEQYF TGTGCCAGCAGCCAAGATGGCCTCGAGCAGTACTTC
- TRBD2 TRBJ2-3 TRBV29-1 CSVEDSSGIGGTQYF TGCAGCGTTGAAGATTCTAGCGGGATTGGAGGTACGCAGTATTTT
- - TRBJ1-5 TRBV5-1 CASSAGTPTDDSNQPQHF TGCGCCAGCAGCGCGGGGACCCCGACCGATGATAGCAATCAGCCCCAGCATTTT
- - TRBJ1-1 TRBV28 CASSLAGRDTEAFF TGTGCCAGCAGTTTAGCGGGGAGGGACACTGAAGCTTTCTTT
- - TRBJ1-3 TRBV4-1 CASSQDREISGNTIYF TGCGCCAGCAGCCAAGATCGGGAGATCTCTGGAAACACCATATATTTT
- - TRBJ1-1 TRBV11-2 CASNPSGAARAFF TGTGCCAGCAACCCCTCAGGGGCCGCCCGTGCTTTCTTT
- - TRBJ1-2 TRBV14 CASSQYAGSGYTF TGTGCCAGCAGCCAATACGCGGGGTCCGGCTACACCTTC
- - TRBJ2-2 TRBV9 CASSLRVGGALANTGELFF TGTGCCAGCAGTCTGCGCGTAGGGGGTGCCCTCGCGAACACCGGGGAGCTGTTTTTT
- TRBD2 TRBJ2-5 TRBV18 CASSPLWREGRRETQYF TGTGCCAGCTCACCCCTCTGGCGGGAGGGCCGTCGGGAGACCCAGTACTTC
- - TRBJ2-2 TRBV10-1 CASSEGQHTGELFF TGCGCCAGCAGTGAGGGACAGCACACCGGGGAGCTGTTTTTT
once TRBD1 TRBJ1-2 TRBV29-1 CSVQGDYGYTF TGCAGCGTACAGGGGGACTATGGCTACACCTTC